This T cell receptor beta chain appears in the sequencing data of a study of cytomegalovirus exposure and HLA in healthy donors. This clone was seen only a few times. Looked up from germline, CDR1 is WNHNN and CDR2 is SYGVQD (reference sequence). V lost 0 bases and J 2 bases, leaving 7 bases between the germline ends. CDR3 size: 14 residues. This PCR relied on a set of 60 Vbeta primers and 13 Jbeta primers. Authors' data handling: As a later analysis found, there were 80 million or so unique TCR beta chains, of which roughly 11 million were shared. Profiled with immunoSEQ multiplex PCR; TCRdb holds only in-frame clones, not every one. V, J and clone size reflect that table, while D and trimming were determined from the DNA. Of 130,000 or so clones in the sample, 8% to 9.5% were seen once.

The source is a man in his forties in good health and CMV-seronegative. The sample consisted of PBMCs. V is TRBV10-1 and J is TRBJ1-1; tentatively, D is TRBD1 (5 bases). The CDR3 region has the DNA TGCGCCAGCAGTGAGTCGAGGACAAACACTGAAGCTTTCTTT. Translated, it gives CASSESRTNTEAFF.